This entry is about one TCR beta chain. This specimen comes from a study of blood T cell repertoires in COVID-19. The protocol was immunoSEQ multiplex PCR, while the TCRdb copy is restricted to in-frame clones and leaves out a portion. The sample consists of some 140,000 clones, approximately 83% of them appearing once. CDR3 size: 14 residues. V was shortened by 2 bases and J by 1 base, with 8 bases between the two germline ends. Germline CDR1 SGHTA, CDR2 FQGNSA. Patients of the Seattle cohort, enrolled during active infection, were followed longitudinally. This chain connects TRBV7-2 to TRBJ1-1; possible D gene TRBD1, 6 bases. The receptor comes from an older woman with COVID-19, enrolled during active disease. Source material: peripheral blood. CDR3 nucleotide sequence: TGTGCCAGCAGCTTAAGCAGGGGGAACACTGAAGCTTTCTTT. Translated: CASSLSRGNTEAFF. Combining the CDR3 with reference TRBV7-2 and TRBJ1-1 gives the whole variable domain GAGVSQSPSNKVTEKGKDVELRCDPISGHTALYWYRQSLGQGLEFLIYFQGNSAPDKSGLPSDRFSAERTGGSVSTLTIQRTQQEDSAVYLCASSLSRGNTEAFFGQGTRLTVV.